Listed below are T cell receptor beta chains from one sample, sequenced in a study of Ad26.COV2.S vaccination and SARS-CoV-2 variants. Sequencing used immunoSEQ multiplex PCR; TCRdb keeps in-frame clones, though not all of them. Here the sample spans 450,000 to 550,000 clones, 85% to 90% being singletons. Sequenced here: peripheral blood, sampled in a trial of Ad26.COV2.S vaccine versus placebo. These receptors were collected from a person aged 18-65 years who received the Ad26.COV2.S COVID-19 vaccine or a placebo. Each CDR3 is given with its conserved first and last residue. D genes are given only for firm matches. Clone size is not always given. Where it is, it says once, few, many or a class for expanded clones.

size,D,V,length,J,DNA,CDR3
NA,TRBD1,TRBV5-1,14,TRBJ2-3,TGCGCCAGCAGCAGGGGGCTAAGCACAGATACGCAGTATTTT,CASSRGLSTDTQYF
NA,NA,TRBV14,13,TRBJ2-3,TGTGCCAGCAGCCAAGATTGGCAGGCGGCGCAGTATTTT,CASSQDWQAAQYF
NA,NA,TRBV5-1,13,TRBJ2-5,TGCGCCAGCAGCCCACCGCTTCCGGAGACCCAGTACTTC,CASSPPLPETQYF
NA,NA,TRBV19,13,TRBJ1-5,TGTGCCAGTAGTAGCCAGAGAGATCAGCCCCAGCATTTT,CASSSQRDQPQHF
NA,NA,TRBV6-5,13,TRBJ1-1,TGTGCCAGCAGTTACAAGGGGAACACTGAAGCTTTCTTT,CASSYKGNTEAFF
once,NA,TRBV2,14,TRBJ2-5,TGTGCCAGCAGTGGGAACAGGGTTGGAGAGACCCAGTACTTC,CASSGNRVGETQYF
once,TRBD1,TRBV7-8,16,TRBJ1-2,TGTGCCAGCAGCTTAGGTGCAGGGGGCGATGGCTATGGCTACACCTTC,CASSLGAGGDGYGYTF
NA,TRBD2,TRBV7-2,16,TRBJ2-3,TGTGCCAGCAGCTTAGCAGTAGCGGGAGGCACGAAGATGCAGTATTTT,CASSLAVAGGTKMQYF
NA,TRBD1,TRBV7-3,18,TRBJ1-5,TGTGCCAGCAGCTCGATCAATCAGGGGGCGAAGCGCGATCAGCCCCAGCATTTT,CASSSINQGAKRDQPQHF
NA,TRBD1,TRBV7-2,15,TRBJ1-1,TGTGCCAGCAGCTTAGAGACAGGGGGTGGGTCTGAAGCTTTCTTT,CASSLETGGGSEAFF
NA,TRBD2,TRBV24-1,17,TRBJ2-3,TGTGCCACCAGTGACCCATCAGCGGGGGGACTCACAGATACGCAGTATTTT,CATSDPSAGGLTDTQYF
NA,NA,TRBV7-9,15,TRBJ2-1,TGTGCCAGCAGCTCTATACCACACAGGGACAATGAGCAGTTCTTC,CASSSIPHRDNEQFF
NA,NA,TRBV5-6,13,TRBJ2-7,TGTGCCAGCAGCTTCTTGAGCGGCTACGAGCAGTACTTC,CASSFLSGYEQYF
NA,NA,TRBV7-9,13,TRBJ2-2,TGTGCCAGCAGCTTATTCAACACCGGGGAGCTGTTTTTT,CASSLFNTGELFF
NA,NA,TRBV9,15,TRBJ1-2,TGTGCCAGCAGCGTAGTGTTGGGGTCCCATGATGGCTACACCTTC,CASSVVLGSHDGYTF
NA,NA,TRBV11-2,17,TRBJ1-4,TGTGCCAGCAGCTTAAATTTGCCGACAGTCCCTAATGAAAAACTGTTTTTT,CASSLNLPTVPNEKLFF
NA,NA,TRBV28,16,TRBJ2-1,TGTGCCAGCAGTTTATGGGTTTTGCACTCCTACAATGAGCAGTTCTTC,CASSLWVLHSYNEQFF
NA,NA,TRBV21-1,21,TRBJ1-2,TGTGCCAGCCTAAGCCGATCTCGACGGGGGCCAATTCTTGCCGGGATCTATGGCTACACCTTC,CASLSRSRRGPILAGIYGYTF
NA,NA,TRBV9,17,TRBJ1-3,TGTGCCAGCAGCGCTGGAACAGGGTTCGTGTCTGGAAACACCATATATTTT,CASSAGTGFVSGNTIYF
NA,NA,TRBV4-3,17,TRBJ2-5,TGCGCCAGCAGCCAGCTCCTTAGTGACAGGAAACAAGAGACCCAGTACTTC,CASSQLLSDRKQETQYF
NA,NA,TRBV7-8,18,TRBJ2-4,TGTGCCAGCAGCTCCCCTGCGGAGGGTCTGAGGGCCAAAAACATTCAGTACTTC,CASSSPAEGLRAKNIQYF
NA,NA,TRBV30,14,TRBJ2-2,TGTGCCTGGAGTGTGGGGCTGGGGACCGGGGAGCTGTTTTTT,CAWSVGLGTGELFF
few,NA,TRBV7-2,16,TRBJ1-2,TGTGCCAGCAGCTTAACTGGTTCATGGACAGCTAATGGCTACACCTTC,CASSLTGSWTANGYTF
NA,NA,TRBV10-3,12,TRBJ2-4,TGTGCCATCAGAGACGCCGGCGGCATTCAGTACTTC,CAIRDAGGIQYF
NA,NA,TRBV18,17,TRBJ2-6,TGTGCCAGCTCGCGGCCGGGGGTCGGCTCTGGGGCCAACGTCCTGACTTTC,CASSRPGVGSGANVLTF
NA,NA,TRBV19,21,TRBJ1-5,TGTGCCAGTAGTATAGTCGGTTGGGGTCCCCTCCCTCCCGATAGCAATCAGCCCCAGCATTTT,CASSIVGWGPLPPDSNQPQHF
NA,NA,TRBV27,12,TRBJ1-6,TGTGCCAGTTCTTTGAGAGGGTCACCCCTCCACTTT,CASSLRGSPLHF
few,NA,TRBV28,13,TRBJ1-2,TGTGCCAGCAGTTTGTGGGGTAACTATGGCTACACCTTC,CASSLWGNYGYTF
NA,NA,TRBV7-4,16,TRBJ1-1,TGTGCCAGCAGCTTAGGCCCGGGACTTCCGAACACTGAAGCTTTCTTT,CASSLGPGLPNTEAFF
NA,NA,TRBV18,12,TRBJ2-3,TGTGCCAGCTGTAATAGGGAGGATACGCAGTATTTT,CASCNREDTQYF
NA,TRBD2,TRBV14,14,TRBJ2-5,TGTGCCAGCAGCCACGGAGCGGGGGGAGAGACCCAGTACTTC,CASSHGAGGETQYF
NA,TRBD1,TRBV6-5,14,TRBJ1-2,TGTGCCAGCAGGCGACAGGGGGCGGGCTATGGCTACACCTTC,CASRRQGAGYGYTF
few,NA,TRBV11-2,14,TRBJ2-7,TGTGCCAGCAGCCCGATAAGACGTGTCTACGAGCAGTACTTC,CASSPIRRVYEQYF
NA,NA,TRBV3-1/TRBV3-2,13,TRBJ1-2,TGTGCCAGCAGCCCGTGGACTAACTATGGCTACACCTTC,CASSPWTNYGYTF
once,TRBD1,TRBV15,16,TRBJ1-2,TGTGCCACCAGCACCGGGACAGGGTCGGTTAACTATGGCTACACCTTC,CATSTGTGSVNYGYTF
NA,TRBD1,TRBV10-3,16,TRBJ2-7,TGTGCCATCAGTGAGCCCAACAGGGGACGGTCCTACGAGCAGTACTTC,CAISEPNRGRSYEQYF
few,NA,TRBV5-1,14,TRBJ1-6,TGCGCCAGCAGCTTAAACTCCTATAATTCACCCCTCCACTTT,CASSLNSYNSPLHF
NA,NA,TRBV11-2,16,TRBJ1-3,TGTGCCAGCAGGTCCCCCACTACCATCTCTGGAAACACCATATATTTT,CASRSPTTISGNTIYF
NA,TRBD1,TRBV2,12,TRBJ2-7,TGTGCCAGCAAGGACAGGGGGCAGGAGCAGTACTTC,CASKDRGQEQYF
NA,NA,TRBV6-6,12,TRBJ1-5,TGTGCCAGCAGTTACGAGAATCAGCCCCAGCATTTT,CASSYENQPQHF
NA,NA,TRBV5-1,14,TRBJ1-1,TGCGCCAGCAGCTTGGCCAGGGGTGGGACTGAAGCTTTCTTT,CASSLARGGTEAFF
NA,NA,TRBV9,14,TRBJ2-1,TGTGCCAGCAGCGTACAAGGCCAGCAGGATGAGCAGTTCTTC,CASSVQGQQDEQFF
NA,NA,TRBV25-1,12,TRBJ1-1,TGTGCCAGCAGTGAATGGGGGCGCAAGGCTTTCTTT,CASSEWGRKAFF
NA,NA,TRBV3-1/TRBV3-2,15,TRBJ1-5,TGTGCCAGCAGCCGGGGATTCACAGGTTCTCAGCCCCAGCATTTT,CASSRGFTGSQPQHF
NA,TRBD2,TRBV7-9,15,TRBJ2-1,TGTGCCAGCAGCCCCGCGGGGGGATCATACAATGAGCAGTTCTTC,CASSPAGGSYNEQFF
NA,TRBD2,TRBV7-8,16,TRBJ2-3,TGTGCCAGCAGCCAGTCACGACTAGCTGGTACAGATACGCAGTATTTT,CASSQSRLAGTDTQYF
NA,TRBD2,TRBV4-2,13,TRBJ2-1,TGTGCCAGCAGCCAGGAGCGGGGCAATGAGCAGTTCTTC,CASSQERGNEQFF
NA,NA,TRBV5-1,18,TRBJ2-1,TGCGCCAGCAGCGTTAGAGGGAGGACCCCGAGCTCCTACAATGAGCAGTTCTTC,CASSVRGRTPSSYNEQFF
once,NA,TRBV18,17,TRBJ1-5,TGTGCCAGCTCACCAGGGCTCAATCCCCCACAATCTGAGCCCCAGCATTTT,CASSPGLNPPQSEPQHF
NA,TRBD2,TRBV6-6,20,TRBJ2-5,TGTGCCAGCACCCGATCGGCAGAAGTCGGGACTAGCGGGGTAGGGGAGACCCAGTACTTC,CASTRSAEVGTSGVGETQYF
NA,NA,TRBV2,14,TRBJ2-2,TGTGCCAGTCGTTCTAGCCTGAACACCGGGGAGCTGTTTTTT,CASRSSLNTGELFF
NA,NA,TRBV13,13,TRBJ2-3,TGTGCCAGCAGCTTGGCTCAGGCCGATACGCAGTATTTT,CASSLAQADTQYF
NA,TRBD1,TRBV6-1,14,TRBJ1-1,TGTGCCAGCAGTGAAGCGAACAGGGGGCAGGGGGCTTTCTTT,CASSEANRGQGAFF
few,NA,TRBV9,13,TRBJ1-6,TGTGCCAGCAGCCTAGACATGGAATCACCCCTCCACTTT,CASSLDMESPLHF